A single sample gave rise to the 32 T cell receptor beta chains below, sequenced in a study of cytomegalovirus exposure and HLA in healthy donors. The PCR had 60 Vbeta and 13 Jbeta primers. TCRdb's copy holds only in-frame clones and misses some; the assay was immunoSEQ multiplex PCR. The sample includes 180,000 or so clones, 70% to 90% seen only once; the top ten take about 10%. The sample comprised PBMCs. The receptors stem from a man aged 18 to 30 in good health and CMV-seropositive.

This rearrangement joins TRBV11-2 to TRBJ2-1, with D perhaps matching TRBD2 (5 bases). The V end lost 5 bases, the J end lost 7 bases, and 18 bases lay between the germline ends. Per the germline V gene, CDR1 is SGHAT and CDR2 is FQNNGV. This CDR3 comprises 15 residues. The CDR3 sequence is CASSTFRSSWNEQFF. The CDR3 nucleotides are TGTGCCAGCAGCACCTTCCGGTCTAGCTGGAATGAGCAGTTCTTC.

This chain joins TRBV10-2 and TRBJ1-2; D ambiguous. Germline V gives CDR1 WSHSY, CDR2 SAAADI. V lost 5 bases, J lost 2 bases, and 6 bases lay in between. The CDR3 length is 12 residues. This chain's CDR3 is CASSPRNYGYTF. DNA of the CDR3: TGCGCCAGCAGTCCCAGGAACTATGGCTACACCTTC.

The CDR3 spells CASSPLSGQNYGYTF. In DNA form, the CDR3 reads TGTGCCAGCTCACCACTATCAGGACAGAACTATGGCTACACCTTC. This chain joins TRBV18 and TRBJ1-2; D perhaps matches TRBD1 (6 bases). This CDR3 has 15 amino acids. V shed 1 base and J shed 2 bases, with 11 bases lying between them. Germline CDR1 KGHSH, CDR2 LQKENI.

The chain's CDR3 is CASSQETGPNSPLHF. The CDR3 DNA reads TGTGCCAGCAGCCAAGAGACAGGCCCCAATTCACCCCTCCACTTT. This chain uses TRBV4-2 with TRBJ1-6; the D gene is possibly TRBD1 (6 bases). The CDR3 consists of 15 residues. The ends were cut back, 0 bases at V and 7 bases at J, with 10 bases in the middle. Germline V gene sequence: CDR1 LGHNA, CDR2 YNFKEQ.

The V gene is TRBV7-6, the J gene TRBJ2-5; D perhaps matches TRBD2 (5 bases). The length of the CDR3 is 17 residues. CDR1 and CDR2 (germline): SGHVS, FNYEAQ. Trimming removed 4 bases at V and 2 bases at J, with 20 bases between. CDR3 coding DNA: TGTGCCAGCAGCTCCACGGGCGGGCTCGGGCTACAAGAGACCCAGTACTTC. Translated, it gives CASSSTGGLGLQETQYF. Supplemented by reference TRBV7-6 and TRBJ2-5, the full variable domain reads GAGVSQSPRYKVTKRGQDVALRCDPISGHVSLYWYRQALGQGPEFLTYFNYEAQQDKSGLPNDRFSAERPEGSISTLTIQRTEQRDSAMYRCASSSTGGLGLQETQYFGPGTRLLVL.

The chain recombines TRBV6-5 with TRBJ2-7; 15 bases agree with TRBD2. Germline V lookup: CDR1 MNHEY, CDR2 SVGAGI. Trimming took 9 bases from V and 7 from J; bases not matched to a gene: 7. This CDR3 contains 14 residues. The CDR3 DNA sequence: TGTGCCAGTGGGGGACTAGCGGGGGGAAAAGAGCAGTACTTC. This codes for CASGGLAGGKEQYF.

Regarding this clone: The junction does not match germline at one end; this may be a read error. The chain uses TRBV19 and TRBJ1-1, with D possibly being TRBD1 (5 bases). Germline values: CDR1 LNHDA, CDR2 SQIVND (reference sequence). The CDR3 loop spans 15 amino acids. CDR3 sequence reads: CASSIGQGRATETFF. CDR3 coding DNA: TGTGCCAGTAGTATAGGGCAGGGTAGGGCCACTGAAACTTTCTTT.

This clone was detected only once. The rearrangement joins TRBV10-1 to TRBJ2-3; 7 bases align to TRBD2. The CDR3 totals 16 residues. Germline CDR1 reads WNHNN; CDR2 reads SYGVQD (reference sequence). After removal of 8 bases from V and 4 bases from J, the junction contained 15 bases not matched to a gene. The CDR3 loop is CASSPGGSSGPDTQYF. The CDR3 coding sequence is TGCGCCAGCTCCCCCGGAGGGTCTAGCGGTCCAGATACGCAGTATTTT.

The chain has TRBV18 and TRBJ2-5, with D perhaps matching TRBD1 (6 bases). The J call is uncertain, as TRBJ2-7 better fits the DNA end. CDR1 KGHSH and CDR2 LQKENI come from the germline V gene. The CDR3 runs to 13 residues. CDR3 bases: TGTGCCAGCTCTCTACAGGGCTCCTACGAGCAGTACTTC. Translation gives CASSLQGSYEQYF.

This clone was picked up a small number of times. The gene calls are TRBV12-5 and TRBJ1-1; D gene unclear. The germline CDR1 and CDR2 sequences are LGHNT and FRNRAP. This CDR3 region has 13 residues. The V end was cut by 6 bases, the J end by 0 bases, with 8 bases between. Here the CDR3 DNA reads TGTGCTAGTGGCCGGGATGTGAACACTGAAGCTTTCTTT. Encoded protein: CASGRDVNTEAFF.

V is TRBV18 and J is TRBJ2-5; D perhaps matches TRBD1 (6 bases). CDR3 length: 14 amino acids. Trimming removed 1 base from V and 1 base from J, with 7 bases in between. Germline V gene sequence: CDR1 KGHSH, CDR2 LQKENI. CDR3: CASSPQTGQETQYF. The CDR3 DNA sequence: TGTGCCAGCTCACCACAGACAGGCCAAGAGACCCAGTACTTC.

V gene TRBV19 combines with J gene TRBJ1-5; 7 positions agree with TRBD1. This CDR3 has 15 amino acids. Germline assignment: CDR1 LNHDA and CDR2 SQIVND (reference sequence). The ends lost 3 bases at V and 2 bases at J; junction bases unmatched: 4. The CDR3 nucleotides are TGTGCCAGTAGTATCGATGACAGGGGCAATCAGCCCCAGCATTTT. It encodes CASSIDDRGNQPQHF.

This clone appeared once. CDR3 coding DNA: TGTGCCAGCAGCCGATGTGTCGGAGGGGTCAATCAGCCCCAGCATTTT. As protein: CASSRCVGGVNQPQHF. The rearrangement joins TRBV6-4 to TRBJ1-5; D possibly corresponds to TRBD1 (5 bases). Trimming left V 6 bases short and J 3 bases short, with 18 bases between. CDR1 is MRHNA and CDR2 is SNTAGT in the germline V gene. The CDR3 is 16 residues long.

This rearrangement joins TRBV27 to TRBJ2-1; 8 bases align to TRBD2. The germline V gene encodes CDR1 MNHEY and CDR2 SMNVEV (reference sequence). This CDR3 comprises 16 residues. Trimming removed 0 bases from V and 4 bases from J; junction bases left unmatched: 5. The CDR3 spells CASSLSAGDEYNEQFF. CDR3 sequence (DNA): TGTGCCAGCAGTTTATCAGCGGGGGACGAATACAATGAGCAGTTCTTC.

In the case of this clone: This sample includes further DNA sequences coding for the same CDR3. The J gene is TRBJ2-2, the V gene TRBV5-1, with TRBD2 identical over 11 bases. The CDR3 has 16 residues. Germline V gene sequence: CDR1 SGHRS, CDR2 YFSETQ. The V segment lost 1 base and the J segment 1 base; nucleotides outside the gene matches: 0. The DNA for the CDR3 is TGCGCCAGCAGCTTGCTAGCGGGGGGGAACACCGGGGAGCTGTTTTTT. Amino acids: CASSLLAGGNTGELFF. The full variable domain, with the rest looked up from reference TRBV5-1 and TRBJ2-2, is KAGVTQTPRYLIKTRGQQVTLSCSPISGHRSVSWYQQTPGQGLQFLFEYFSETQRNKGNFPGRFSGRQFSNSRSEMNVSTLELGDSALYLCASSLLAGGNTGELFFGEGSRLTVL.

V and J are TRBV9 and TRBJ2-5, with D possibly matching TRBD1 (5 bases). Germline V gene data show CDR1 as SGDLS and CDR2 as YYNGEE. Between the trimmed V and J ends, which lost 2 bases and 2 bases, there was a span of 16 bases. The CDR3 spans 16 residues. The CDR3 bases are TGTGCCAGCAGCGTGAGGACAAATGGGGATCAAGAGACCCAGTACTTC. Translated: CASSVRTNGDQETQYF. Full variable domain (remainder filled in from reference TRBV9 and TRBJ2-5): DSGVTQTPKHLITATGQRVTLRCSPRSGDLSVYWYQQSLDQGLQFLIQYYNGEERAKGNILERFSAQQFPDLHSELNLSSLELGDSALYFCASSVRTNGDQETQYFGPGTRLLVL.

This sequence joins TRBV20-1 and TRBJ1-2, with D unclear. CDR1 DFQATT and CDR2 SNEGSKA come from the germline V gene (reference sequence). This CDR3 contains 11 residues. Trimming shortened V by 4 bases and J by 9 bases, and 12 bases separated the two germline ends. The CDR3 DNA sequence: TGCAGTGCTACGGGCCTCGGGAGCTACACCTTC. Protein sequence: CSATGLGSYTF.

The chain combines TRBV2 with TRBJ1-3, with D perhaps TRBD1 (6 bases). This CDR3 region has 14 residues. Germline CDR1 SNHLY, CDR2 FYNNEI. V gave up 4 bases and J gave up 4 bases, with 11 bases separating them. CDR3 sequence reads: CASSASGAGNTIYF. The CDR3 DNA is TGTGCCAGCAGTGCATCAGGGGCCGGAAACACCATATATTTT.

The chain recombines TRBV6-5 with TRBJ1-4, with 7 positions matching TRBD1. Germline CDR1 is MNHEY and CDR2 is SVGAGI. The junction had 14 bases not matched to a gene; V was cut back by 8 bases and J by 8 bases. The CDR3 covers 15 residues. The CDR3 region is CASSLRQGVREKLFF. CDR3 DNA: TGTGCCAGCTCCCTCCGCCAGGGGGTTCGAGAAAAACTGTTTTTT.

Written as DNA, the CDR3 is TGTGCCAGCTCTCCCCTAGCGGGGCTGGGGGAGACCCAGTACTTC. This translates into CASSPLAGLGETQYF. The chain couples TRBV18 to TRBJ2-5; 9 nucleotides agree with TRBD2. V was clipped by 6 bases and J by 5 bases; unmatched bases: 10. The CDR3 sequence is 15 residues long. Germline CDR1 is KGHSH and CDR2 is LQKENI.

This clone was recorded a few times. CDR3 bases: TGCGCCAGCAGCTTGGCCCCCATCCAGGGAACGACTGAAGCTTTCTTT. Protein sequence: CASSLAPIQGTTEAFF. The gene calls are TRBV5-1 and TRBJ1-1, with D perhaps TRBD1 (5 bases). Deletions cut 0 bases from V and 5 bases from J, with 17 bases between. The CDR3 is 16 residues long. CDR1 SGHRS and CDR2 YFSETQ come from the germline V gene.

CDR3 residues: CASSVGDIGNQPQHF. The CDR3 DNA reads as TGTGCCAGCAGCGTGGGAGACATCGGCAATCAGCCCCAGCATTTT. J is TRBJ1-5 and V is TRBV9; D gene ambiguous. The V end was cut by 2 bases, the J end by 2 bases, with 11 bases between. The CDR3 is made up of 15 amino acids. CDR1 SGDLS and CDR2 YYNGEE come from the germline V gene.

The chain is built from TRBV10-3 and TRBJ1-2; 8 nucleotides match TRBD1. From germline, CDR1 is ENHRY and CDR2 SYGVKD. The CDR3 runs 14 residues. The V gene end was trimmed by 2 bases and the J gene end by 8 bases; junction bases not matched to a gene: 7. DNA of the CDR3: TGTGCCATCAGTGAGGGACAGGGCGGTAACGGCTACACCTTC. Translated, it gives CAISEGQGGNGYTF.

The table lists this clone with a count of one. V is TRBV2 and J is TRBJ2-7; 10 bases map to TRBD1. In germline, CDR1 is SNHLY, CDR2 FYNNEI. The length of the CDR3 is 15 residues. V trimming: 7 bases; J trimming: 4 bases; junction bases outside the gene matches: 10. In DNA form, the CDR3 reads TGTGCCAGCACCCCGGAGACAGGGGGCTATTACGAGCAGTACTTC. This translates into CASTPETGGYYEQYF.

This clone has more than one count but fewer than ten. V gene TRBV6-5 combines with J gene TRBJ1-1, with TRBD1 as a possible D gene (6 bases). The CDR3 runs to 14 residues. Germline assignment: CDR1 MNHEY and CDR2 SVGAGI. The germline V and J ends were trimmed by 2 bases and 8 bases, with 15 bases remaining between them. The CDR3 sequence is CASSYAATGHEAFF. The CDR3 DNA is TGTGCCAGCAGTTACGCCGCGACAGGCCACGAAGCTTTCTTT.

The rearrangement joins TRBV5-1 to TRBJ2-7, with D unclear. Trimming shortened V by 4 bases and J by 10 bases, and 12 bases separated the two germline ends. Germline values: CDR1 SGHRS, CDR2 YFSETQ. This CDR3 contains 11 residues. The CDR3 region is CASSNPGAQYF. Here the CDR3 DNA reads TGCGCCAGCAGCAATCCTGGAGCCCAGTACTTC.

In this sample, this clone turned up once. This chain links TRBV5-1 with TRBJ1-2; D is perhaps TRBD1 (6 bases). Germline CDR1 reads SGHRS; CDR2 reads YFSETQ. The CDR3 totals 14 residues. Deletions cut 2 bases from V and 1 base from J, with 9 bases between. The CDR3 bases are TGCGCCAGCAGCTTAGGGGGTTTTAACTATGGCTACACCTTC. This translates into CASSLGGFNYGYTF.

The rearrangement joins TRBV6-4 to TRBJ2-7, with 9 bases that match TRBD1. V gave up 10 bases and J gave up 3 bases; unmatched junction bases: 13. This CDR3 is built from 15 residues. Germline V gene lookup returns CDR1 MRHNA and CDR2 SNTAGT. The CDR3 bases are TGTGCCACCACAGACCAGGGACAGGGAAGCTACGAGCAGTACTTC. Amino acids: CATTDQGQGSYEQYF.

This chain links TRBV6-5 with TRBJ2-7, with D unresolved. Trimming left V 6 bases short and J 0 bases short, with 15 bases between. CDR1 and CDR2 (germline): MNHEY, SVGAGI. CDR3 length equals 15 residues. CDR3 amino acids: CASRDSFPSSYEQYF. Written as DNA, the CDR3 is TGTGCCAGCAGGGATTCGTTCCCTAGCTCCTACGAGCAGTACTTC.

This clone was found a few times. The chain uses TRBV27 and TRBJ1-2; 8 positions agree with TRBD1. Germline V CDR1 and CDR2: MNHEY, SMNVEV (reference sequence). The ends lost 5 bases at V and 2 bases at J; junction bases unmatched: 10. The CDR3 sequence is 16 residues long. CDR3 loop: CASSTLRGLSNYGYTF. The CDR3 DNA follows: TGTGCCAGCAGTACACTCAGGGGGCTCTCCAACTATGGCTACACCTTC.

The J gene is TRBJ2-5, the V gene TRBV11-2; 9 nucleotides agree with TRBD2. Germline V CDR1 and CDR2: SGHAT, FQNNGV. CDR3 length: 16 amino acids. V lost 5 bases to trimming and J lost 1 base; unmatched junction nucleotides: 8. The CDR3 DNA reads TGTGCCAGCAGCCCAGTAGCGGGGGCCATCCAAGAGACCCAGTACTTC. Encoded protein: CASSPVAGAIQETQYF.

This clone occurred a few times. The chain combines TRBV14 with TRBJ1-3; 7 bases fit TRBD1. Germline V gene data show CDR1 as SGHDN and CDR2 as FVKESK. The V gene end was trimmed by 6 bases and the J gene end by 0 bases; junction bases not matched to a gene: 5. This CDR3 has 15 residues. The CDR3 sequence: CASSNRGSSGNTIYF. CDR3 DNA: TGTGCCAGCAGTAACAGGGGAAGCTCTGGAAACACCATATATTTT. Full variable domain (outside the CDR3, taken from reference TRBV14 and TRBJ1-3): EAGVTQFPSHSVIEKGQTVTLRCDPISGHDNLYWYRRVMGKEIKFLLHFVKESKQDESGMPNNRFLAERTGGTYSTLKVQPAELEDSGVYFCASSNRGSSGNTIYFGEGSWLTVV.